Listed below are T cell receptor beta chains from one sample, sequenced in a study of T cells in tumors after PD-1 blockade. Generated by immunoSEQ multiplex PCR, the TCRdb table keeps only in-frame clones and is missing some. The repertoire holds 30,000 to 40,000 clones, with about 77% as singletons. Sequencing used PBMCs, obtained before anti-PD-1 treatment. The receptor set was obtained from a human donor with basal cell carcinoma. CDR3s include the opening cysteine and the closing phenylalanine or tryptophan.

j_gene: TRBJ2-5; v_gene: TRBV7-3; CDR3aa: CASSLPGGGDQETQYF
j_gene: TRBJ2-3; v_gene: TRBV7-9; CDR3aa: CASSPMGDRAADTQYF
j_gene: TRBJ1-3; v_gene: TRBV4-2; CDR3aa: CASSQEDSEDTIYF
j_gene: TRBJ1-6; v_gene: TRBV7-9; CDR3aa: CASSQDRDNSPLHF
j_gene: TRBJ2-7; v_gene: TRBV5-4; CDR3aa: CASSPHAGTSPHEQYF
j_gene: TRBJ2-3; v_gene: TRBV6-5; CDR3aa: CASNYNTDTQYF
j_gene: TRBJ2-6; v_gene: TRBV9; CDR3aa: CASSVVPGGANVLTF
j_gene: TRBJ1-2; v_gene: TRBV29-1; CDR3aa: CSVEVGGYGYTF
j_gene: TRBJ2-3; v_gene: TRBV6-1; CDR3aa: CASSDPGGASDTQYF
j_gene: TRBJ2-1; v_gene: TRBV19; CDR3aa: CASSSIGLAGGVEQFF
j_gene: TRBJ2-7; v_gene: TRBV5-6; CDR3aa: CASSFLYSPLYEQYF
j_gene: TRBJ2-7; v_gene: TRBV9; CDR3aa: CASSLGQGGVYEQYF
j_gene: TRBJ1-1; v_gene: TRBV4-2; CDR3aa: CASSQLTGVNTEAFF
j_gene: TRBJ2-1; v_gene: TRBV2; CDR3aa: CASRPTSGGTYNEQFF
j_gene: TRBJ2-7; v_gene: TRBV7-2; CDR3aa: CASSPRSGTYYEQYF
j_gene: TRBJ2-3; v_gene: TRBV24-1; CDR3aa: CATSDLTENGRDTQYF
j_gene: TRBJ2-3; v_gene: TRBV7-2; CDR3aa: CASSSVPGTSAPDTQYF
j_gene: TRBJ1-2; v_gene: TRBV5-4; CDR3aa: CAAKALDSNYGYTF
j_gene: TRBJ2-1; v_gene: TRBV6-6; CDR3aa: CASSYQDRVYNEQFF
j_gene: TRBJ1-4; v_gene: TRBV6-5; CDR3aa: CASSYRKTKANEKLFF
j_gene: TRBJ2-7; v_gene: TRBV28; CDR3aa: CASSQIQGGAYEQYF
j_gene: TRBJ2-2; v_gene: TRBV5-1; CDR3aa: CASTPGRGPPLTGELFF
j_gene: TRBJ2-7; v_gene: TRBV12-3/TRBV12-4; CDR3aa: CASSPTYSYEQYF
j_gene: TRBJ2-3; v_gene: TRBV30; CDR3aa: CAWSGGGGDTQYF
j_gene: TRBJ2-3; v_gene: TRBV6-2/TRBV6-3; CDR3aa: CASSYLAEETQYF
j_gene: TRBJ2-1; v_gene: TRBV28; CDR3aa: CASSSGRFDEQFF
j_gene: TRBJ2-3; v_gene: TRBV18; CDR3aa: CASSPPPTSGHRSRDTQYF
j_gene: TRBJ2-4; v_gene: TRBV5-1; CDR3aa: CASSLGGSAKNIQYF
j_gene: TRBJ1-1; v_gene: TRBV7-2; CDR3aa: CASSSYPENTEAFF